This T cell receptor (beta chain) is from a study of blood T cells in healthy people across ages. Regarding the study as a whole: It was found that TCR beta diversity correlated strongly with the percentage of naive T cells.

Using a J-beta primer mix together with a sample-barcoded 5' primer, a second PCR was run for about 7 to 12 cycles. TCRdb processed the 5' RACE reads anew with MiXCR; each CDR3 protein has one entry. This table has hundreds of thousands of distinct CDR3 sequences, approximately 52% appearing once. In regard to this clonotype: Its antigen is still unknown.

Extraction yielded at least 5 micrograms of total RNA per sample. The sequence was obtained from a woman of 80 years or more in good health. Sequencing input: blood.

The CDR3 loop is CSVVLAGALDTQYF. The CDR3, as DNA: TGCAGCGTTGTACTAGCGGGAGCGTTAGATACGCAGTATTTT. The chain is built from TRBV29-1 and TRBJ2-3; 11 bases agree with TRBD2. The germline CDR1 and CDR2 sequences are SQVTM and ANQGSEA. With V trimmed by 4 bases and J by 5 bases, 5 bases remained unmatched. CDR3 length: 14 residues.